The 18 T cell receptor beta chains reported below all come from one sample, sequenced in a study of shared clonotypes between healthy human individuals. Naive CD8 isolation took CD45RO-negative cells positively selected for CCR7 and excluded terminally differentiated effector memory CD45RA+ cells. Assay: immunoSEQ multiplex PCR; the TCRdb copy retains only in-frame clones and omits some. The repertoire holds hundreds of thousands of clones, with roughly nine tenths as singletons. Source material: naive CD8+ T cells sorted from blood. The origin of the receptors is a man aged 25-45 years in good health.

This chain connects TRBV2 to TRBJ1-2, with 8 bases matching TRBD1. Trimming removed 8 bases from V and 8 bases from J; junction bases left unmatched: 7. In germline, CDR1 is SNHLY, CDR2 FYNNEI. The CDR3 totals 12 residues. This CDR3 is CASQFRDRGYTF. The CDR3 coding sequence is TGTGCCAGCCAATTCCGGGACAGGGGCTACACCTTC.

A note on this clone: The sample has other DNA sequences that encode this CDR3 too. The V and J genes are TRBV27 and TRBJ2-1, with 14 bases identical to TRBD2. The CDR3 is 15 residues long. The germline CDR1 and CDR2 sequences are MNHEY and SMNVEV (reference sequence). V lost 6 bases, J lost 6 bases, and 4 bases stayed unmatched. In DNA, the CDR3 is TGTGCCAGCAGCCCGACTAGCGGGAGGGGCAATGAGCAGTTCTTC. Residues: CASSPTSGRGNEQFF.

The genes are TRBV4-1 and TRBJ2-3; 15 nucleotides line up with TRBD2. Germline values: CDR1 MGHRA, CDR2 YSYEKL. With V trimmed by 4 bases and J by 4 bases, 3 bases remained unmatched. The CDR3 has 16 amino acids. The CDR3 DNA sequence: TGCGCCAGCAGCCCTTGGACTAGCGGGAGGGCAGATACGCAGTATTTT. This gives the protein CASSPWTSGRADTQYF.

This chain uses TRBV19 with TRBJ1-2, with a possible D match to TRBD1 (6 bases). There are 14 residues in the CDR3. V lost 8 bases, J lost 8 bases, and 21 bases lay in between. CDR1 LNHDA and CDR2 SQIVND come from the germline V gene (reference sequence). The CDR3 sequence is CASSGANREGGYTF. As DNA, the CDR3 is TGTGCCAGTTCGGGGGCAAACCGGGAGGGAGGCTACACCTTC.

The V and J genes are TRBV2 and TRBJ1-5; no reliable D call. Germline CDR1 and CDR2: SNHLY and FYNNEI. Trimming took off 3 bases at V and 4 bases at J, with 13 bases between the two ends. This CDR3 contains 15 residues. CDR3 DNA sequence: TGTGCCAGCAGTGACTGGGGTTCCTCGAATCAGCCCCAGCATTTT. Translation: CASSDWGSSNQPQHF.

V usage is TRBV13 and J usage is TRBJ2-1, with 8 positions matching TRBD2. Germline-derived CDR1 and CDR2 are PRHDT and FYEKMQ (reference sequence). The J segment lost 1 base and the V segment lost 4 bases, leaving 9 bases of the junction unmatched. CDR3 length: 17 amino acids. This chain's CDR3 is CASSSSRAGGSYNEQFF. CDR3 bases: TGTGCCAGCAGCTCTTCTCGTGCGGGGGGATCCTACAATGAGCAGTTCTTC.

Written as DNA, the CDR3 is TGTGCCAGCAGACACAGCGTAGCGAACACCGGGGAGCTGTTTTTT. Residues: CASRHSVANTGELFF. The rearrangement links TRBV6-6 to TRBJ2-2; D is uncertain. The CDR3 totals 15 residues. Deletions cut 6 bases from V and 0 bases from J, with 11 bases between. CDR1 and CDR2 from the germline V gene are MNHNY and SVGAGI (reference sequence).

Regarding this clone: Given a much more abundant clone one base away, this may be a read error. V usage is TRBV7-2 and J usage is TRBJ1-2, with D unclear. This CDR3 is 11 amino acids long. Between the trimmed V and J ends, which lost 2 bases and 2 bases, there was a span of 0 bases. Germline V gene data show CDR1 as SGHTA and CDR2 as FQGNSA. As DNA, the CDR3 is TGTGCCAGCAGCTTAAACTATGGCTACACCTTC. It is translated as CASSLNYGYTF.

The rearrangement joins TRBV20-1 to TRBJ1-1; tentative D call: TRBD1 (5 bases). In germline, CDR1 is DFQATT, CDR2 SNEGSKA (reference sequence). The length of the CDR3 is 9 residues. CDR3 DNA: TGCGGGGGAGGGACTGAAGCTTTCTTT. Protein: CGGGTEAFF.

The chain joins TRBV5-1 to TRBJ2-7; D is unclear. In germline, CDR1 is SGHRS, CDR2 YFSETQ. With 0 bases removed from V and 2 bases from J, the gap between germline ends came to 9 bases. This CDR3 comprises 14 residues. CDR3 sequence reads: CASSLGRLTYEQYF. The CDR3 DNA sequence: TGCGCCAGCAGCTTGGGCAGGCTAACCTACGAGCAGTACTTC.

This sequence joins TRBV6-5 and TRBJ1-3, with a tentative D call TRBD1 (6 bases). V was trimmed by 5 bases and J by 0 bases, leaving 11 bases between them. CDR1 is MNHEY, CDR2 SVGAGI, per germline. This CDR3 has 15 residues. The CDR3 region is CASSKDSYSGNTIYF. The DNA for the CDR3 is TGTGCCAGCAGTAAGGACAGCTACTCTGGAAACACCATATATTTT.

CDR3 amino acids: CASRAGDSVVYEQYF. DNA of the CDR3: TGTGCCAGCAGGGCGGGGGACTCTGTGGTCTACGAGCAGTACTTC. This sequence joins TRBV27 and TRBJ2-7, with 7 bases identical to TRBD2. Germline CDR1 reads MNHEY; CDR2 reads SMNVEV (reference sequence). V lost 6 bases and J lost 3; bases outside the gene matches: 11. The CDR3 totals 15 residues.

The gene calls are TRBV27 and TRBJ2-5; D is perhaps TRBD2 (6 bases). The CDR3 has 16 amino acids. In germline, CDR1 is MNHEY, CDR2 SMNVEV (reference sequence). The V and J ends lost 7 bases and 1 base respectively, with 19 bases between them. The CDR3 loop is CASTQRGPGGQETQYF. For the CDR3, the DNA is TGTGCCAGCACCCAAAGGGGCCCCGGGGGCCAAGAGACCCAGTACTTC.

This CDR3 is CASSSSGWRDYSYEQYF. CDR3 nucleotide sequence: TGTGCCAGCAGCTCGTCGGGGTGGAGGGATTATTCCTACGAGCAGTACTTC. This chain connects TRBV11-2 to TRBJ2-7; D may be TRBD2 (6 bases). CDR1 and CDR2 from the germline V gene are SGHAT and FQNNGV. The CDR3 length is 17 residues. The V gene lost 4 bases and the J gene lost 1 base, with 20 bases spanning the gap.

The chain carries TRBV2 and TRBJ1-5; the D is unclear. There are 16 residues in the CDR3. The germline V and J ends were trimmed by 1 base and 0 bases, with 10 bases remaining between them. Germline CDR1 is SNHLY and CDR2 is FYNNEI. CDR3 nucleotides: TGTGCCAGCAGTGAAGTCGGAGAATATAGCAATCAGCCCCAGCATTTT. This gives the protein CASSEVGEYSNQPQHF.

About this clone itself: Other DNA sequences in the sample encode the same CDR3. The rearrangement joins TRBV9 to TRBJ2-7; 8 nucleotides line up with TRBD2. Germline V lookup: CDR1 SGDLS, CDR2 YYNGEE. This CDR3 spans 14 amino acids. V dropped 0 bases and J dropped 5; count of bases not matched to a gene: 4. CDR3 sequence: CASSVGGGTNEQYF. In nucleotides, the CDR3 is TGTGCCAGCAGCGTAGGCGGGGGGACCAACGAGCAGTACTTC.

The gene calls are TRBV7-9 and TRBJ1-1; D gene ambiguous. The germline V gene encodes CDR1 SEHNR and CDR2 FQNEAQ (reference sequence). The CDR3 spans 13 residues. V was trimmed by 2 bases and J by 5 bases, leaving 9 bases between them. CDR3 nucleotide sequence: TGTGCCAGCAGCTTAACGATGGGGACTGAAGCTTTCTTT. Translated, it gives CASSLTMGTEAFF.

The rearrangement links TRBV27 to TRBJ2-7, with 7 bases fitting TRBD2. The CDR3 covers 13 residues. Trimming cost V 3 bases and J 5 bases; bases outside gene matches: 4. CDR1 is MNHEY and CDR2 is SMNVEV in the germline V gene (reference sequence). The CDR3 sequence is CASSLGGSDEQYF. CDR3 in DNA: TGTGCCAGCAGTTTGGGGGGGAGCGACGAGCAGTACTTC.